The rows below give T cell receptor beta chains drawn from one sample of a study of breast tumors, draining lymph nodes, adjacent tissues. TCRdb re-derived calls from the multiplex PCR reads in MiXCR, one entry per CDR3 protein. This table has around 190,000 distinct CDR3 sequences, roughly a third appearing once. The sequenced sample consisted of axillary lymph node tissue. The receptor source for this set is a female donor with breast cancer. Some clones in this sample may be carry-over from other donors' samples. Both conserved end residues are part of each CDR3. Fields, in order: CDR3 length, D gene, clone size, V gene, J gene, CDR3 protein, CDR3 DNA. The D gene is left open where the match is weak. Clone size is given for some rows only: seen once, a few or many times, or a class if the clone is expanded.

length: 15
D: NA
size: few
V: TRBV6-5
J: TRBJ2-1
CDR3: CATQQRVGGADEQFF
DNA: TGTGCCACCCAGCAACGTGTGGGGGGGGCGGATGAGCAGTTCTTC

length: 13
D: NA
size: medium-sized
V: TRBV29-1
J: TRBJ2-1
CDR3: CSGRGLSYNEQFF
DNA: TGCAGCGGGAGGGGGCTCTCCTACAATGAGCAGTTCTTC

length: 12
D: NA
size: many
V: TRBV20-1
J: TRBJ2-5
CDR3: CSARVPTQTQYF
DNA: TGCAGTGCCCGGGTCCCAACCCAGACCCAGTACTTC

length: 15
D: TRBD1
size: many
V: TRBV12-5
J: TRBJ2-7
CDR3: CASGLDNRDRGKQYF
DNA: TGTGCTAGTGGTTTGGACAACCGGGACAGGGGTAAGCAGTACTTC

length: 14
D: TRBD1
size: NA
V: TRBV7-7
J: TRBJ2-3
CDR3: CASSQGQHTDTQYF
DNA: TGTGCTAGCAGCCAGGGACAGCACACAGATACGCAGTATTTT

length: 15
D: TRBD1
size: many
V: TRBV2
J: TRBJ2-1
CDR3: CASSEMTGGLDEQFF
DNA: TGTGCCAGCAGTGAAATGACAGGGGGGCTGGATGAGCAGTTCTTC

length: 14
D: NA
size: many
V: TRBV20-1
J: TRBJ2-5
CDR3: CSASHSGVQETQYF
DNA: TGCAGTGCTAGTCATAGCGGAGTACAAGAGACCCAGTACTTC

length: 13
D: NA
size: many
V: TRBV9
J: TRBJ1-4
CDR3: CASSVDPNEKLFF
DNA: TGTGCCAGCAGCGTAGATCCTAATGAAAAACTGTTTTTT

length: 14
D: NA
size: few
V: TRBV27
J: TRBJ2-7
CDR3: CASRINRLIYEQYF
DNA: TGTGCCAGCAGAATTAATCGACTGATCTACGAGCAGTACTTC

length: 16
D: TRBD2
size: many
V: TRBV6-1
J: TRBJ2-3
CDR3: CASSEPRTSGGDTQYF
DNA: TGTGCCAGCAGTGAACCTCGGACTAGCGGAGGGGATACGCAGTATTTT

length: 17
D: TRBD1
size: NA
V: TRBV9
J: TRBJ2-3
CDR3: CASSVASTGEGTDTQYF
DNA: TGTGCCAGCAGCGTAGCATCGACAGGGGAAGGCACAGATACGCAGTATTTT

length: 14
D: NA
size: many
V: TRBV6-1
J: TRBJ1-2
CDR3: CASSENPDSYGYTF
DNA: TGTGCCAGCAGTGAAAATCCGGACAGCTACGGCTACACCTTC

length: 14
D: NA
size: many
V: TRBV7-9
J: TRBJ1-4
CDR3: CASSFGGTNEKLFF
DNA: TGTGCCAGCAGCTTTGGGGGGACTAATGAAAAACTGTTTTTT

length: 17
D: NA
size: NA
V: TRBV7-9
J: TRBJ2-3
CDR3: CASSGGGVSGPTDTQYF
DNA: TGTGCCAGCAGCGGCGGTGGTGTGTCGGGGCCCACAGATACGCAGTATTTT

length: 17
D: TRBD2
size: many
V: TRBV6-6
J: TRBJ2-2
CDR3: CASSPTGTSGGTGELFF
DNA: TGTGCCAGCAGCCCTACAGGGACTAGCGGGGGCACCGGGGAGCTGTTTTTT

length: 15
D: TRBD1
size: many
V: TRBV11-3
J: TRBJ2-2
CDR3: CASSTGQGTTGELFF
DNA: TGTGCCAGCAGCACAGGACAGGGGACCACCGGGGAGCTGTTTTTT

length: 14
D: TRBD1
size: many
V: TRBV24-1
J: TRBJ1-1
CDR3: CATTGTGVNTEAFF
DNA: TGTGCCACCACCGGGACAGGGGTGAACACTGAAGCTTTCTTT

length: 16
D: NA
size: few
V: TRBV10-3
J: TRBJ2-3
CDR3: CAISEPSREGGDTQYF
DNA: TGTGCCATCAGTGAGCCATCCCGAGAAGGGGGAGATACGCAGTATTTT

length: 15
D: TRBD1
size: many
V: TRBV7-8
J: TRBJ2-7
CDR3: CASSVRTGRDYEQYF
DNA: TGTGCCAGCAGCGTTCGGACAGGGAGAGACTACGAGCAGTACTTC

length: 16
D: TRBD1
size: NA
V: TRBV19
J: TRBJ2-6
CDR3: CASRDRGPSGANVLTF
DNA: TGTGCCAGTAGGGACAGGGGTCCCTCTGGGGCCAACGTCCTGACTTTC

length: 15
D: NA
size: NA
V: TRBV6-2/TRBV6-3
J: TRBJ1-6
CDR3: CASSSGTDYNSPLHF
DNA: TGTGCCAGCAGTTCCGGGACTGATTATAATTCACCCCTCCACTTT

length: 17
D: NA
size: few
V: TRBV5-8
J: TRBJ2-1
CDR3: CASSRAIWSLSYNEQFF
DNA: TGTGCCAGCAGCCGAGCAATCTGGAGTCTCTCCTACAATGAGCAGTTCTTC

length: 13
D: NA
size: many
V: TRBV10-3
J: TRBJ1-2
CDR3: CAIRTNGVYGYTF
DNA: TGTGCCATCAGGACGAATGGGGTCTATGGCTACACCTTC

length: 16
D: NA
size: many
V: TRBV12-3/TRBV12-4
J: TRBJ2-2
CDR3: CASSPTVLLNTGELFF
DNA: TGTGCCAGCAGTCCGACAGTCCTCCTCAACACCGGGGAGCTGTTTTTT

length: 17
D: TRBD2
size: many
V: TRBV6-5
J: TRBJ2-3
CDR3: CASSHLAGARGADTQYF
DNA: TGTGCCAGCAGTCACCTAGCGGGGGCCCGGGGGGCAGATACGCAGTATTTT

length: 14
D: NA
size: NA
V: TRBV7-9
J: TRBJ2-6
CDR3: CASSLDGGVTTEAF
DNA: TGTGCCAGCAGCTTAGATGGAGGGGTGACCACTGAAGCTTTC

length: 19
D: NA
size: NA
V: TRBV7-6
J: TRBJ2-6
CDR3: CASSLLVGSRYSGANVLTF
DNA: TGTGCCAGCAGTTTATTGGTGGGGAGCCGGTACTCTGGGGCCAACGTCCTGACTTTC

length: 13
D: TRBD1
size: many
V: TRBV11-2
J: TRBJ2-7
CDR3: CASSLERSGGQYF
DNA: TGTGCCAGCAGCTTAGAAAGGTCAGGGGGACAGTACTTC

length: 15
D: NA
size: many
V: TRBV20-1
J: TRBJ2-1
CDR3: CSQLGGATPYNEQFF
DNA: TGCAGTCAGCTAGGGGGGGCCACCCCCTACAATGAGCAGTTCTTC

length: 16
D: NA
size: many
V: TRBV9
J: TRBJ1-6
CDR3: CASSPKMALWDSPLHF
DNA: TGTGCCAGCAGCCCCAAAATGGCTCTCTGGGATTCACCCCTCCACTTT

length: 15
D: NA
size: NA
V: TRBV20-1
J: TRBJ2-1
CDR3: CSAGNRERDQPQQFF
DNA: TGCAGTGCTGGTAACAGGGAGAGGGATCAGCCCCAGCAGTTCTTC

length: 12
D: NA
size: many
V: TRBV2
J: TRBJ2-4
CDR3: CASSGGDDIQYF
DNA: TGTGCCAGCAGTGGCGGGGACGACATTCAGTACTTC

length: 14
D: NA
size: NA
V: TRBV7-7
J: TRBJ2-5
CDR3: CAGSLESRGETQYF
DNA: TGTGCTGGCAGCTTAGAGTCACGGGGGGAGACCCAGTACTTC

length: 15
D: TRBD1
size: NA
V: TRBV7-9
J: TRBJ2-7
CDR3: CASSFTGTENYEQYF
DNA: TGTGCCAGCAGCTTTACCGGGACAGAAAACTACGAGCAGTACTTC

length: 16
D: TRBD2
size: many
V: TRBV4-1
J: TRBJ2-5
CDR3: CASSQTGAGVEETQYF
DNA: TGCGCCAGCAGTCAAACGGGAGCGGGAGTGGAAGAGACCCAGTACTTC

length: 16
D: NA
size: many
V: TRBV12-3/TRBV12-4
J: TRBJ2-3
CDR3: CASTLLAGKSTDTQYF
DNA: TGTGCCAGCACCCTGCTGGCAGGGAAGTCAACAGATACGCAGTATTTT

length: 15
D: TRBD1
size: many
V: TRBV12-3/TRBV12-4
J: TRBJ2-7
CDR3: CASILSGQGGYEQYF
DNA: TGTGCCAGCATCCTGTCCGGACAGGGTGGCTACGAGCAGTACTTC

length: 15
D: TRBD2
size: NA
V: TRBV27
J: TRBJ2-1
CDR3: CASSRLAGGFNEQFF
DNA: TGTGCCAGCAGTCGACTAGCGGGAGGATTCAATGAGCAGTTCTTC

length: 13
D: NA
size: many
V: TRBV12-3/TRBV12-4
J: TRBJ2-7
CDR3: CASSPGEDLEQYF
DNA: TGTGCCAGCAGCCCAGGGGAGGATTTGGAGCAGTACTTC

length: 16
D: NA
size: many
V: TRBV7-9
J: TRBJ1-6
CDR3: CASSLVGVVYNSPLHF
DNA: TGTGCCAGCAGCTTAGTAGGGGTGGTCTATAATTCACCCCTCCACTTT

length: 17
D: TRBD2
size: many
V: TRBV20-1
J: TRBJ2-3
CDR3: CSARGVGLAGSTDTQYF
DNA: TGCAGTGCTAGAGGGGTCGGACTAGCGGGGAGCACAGATACGCAGTATTTT

length: 13
D: NA
size: NA
V: TRBV11-3
J: TRBJ2-1
CDR3: CASSLGEEAEQFF
DNA: TGTGCCAGCAGCCTAGGGGAGGAGGCTGAGCAGTTCTTC

length: 14
D: TRBD2
size: NA
V: TRBV20-1
J: TRBJ2-3
CDR3: CSARGLAGEDEQYF
DNA: TGCAGTGCAAGAGGACTAGCGGGAGAGGATGAGCAGTATTTT

length: 16
D: TRBD1
size: NA
V: TRBV7-3
J: TRBJ2-2
CDR3: CASSRTGTGNTGELFF
DNA: TGTGCCAGCAGCCGAACCGGGACAGGGAACACCGGGGAGCTGTTTTTT

length: 15
D: NA
size: many
V: TRBV7-9
J: TRBJ1-6
CDR3: CASSLSSGGTSPLHF
DNA: TGTGCCAGCAGCTTATCTTCCGGGGGGACTTCACCCCTCCACTTT

length: 17
D: NA
size: NA
V: TRBV2
J: TRBJ1-6
CDR3: CASSDSKDSRILGTLHF
DNA: TGTGCCAGCAGTGATTCTAAGGACAGCCGCATCCTTGGGACCCTCCACTTT

length: 15
D: NA
size: NA
V: TRBV7-9
J: TRBJ1-2
CDR3: CASSAPTQQNYGYPF
DNA: TGTGCCAGCAGCGCGCCAACCCAACAAAACTATGGCTACCCCTTC